This T cell receptor beta chain originates from a study of blood T cells in healthy people across ages. Primers used in a second PCR of about 6 to 12 cycles were a sample-barcoded 5' primer and a J-beta primer mix. Via MiXCR, TCRdb re-called the 5' RACE reads, giving one row per CDR3 protein. The sample has approximately 900,000 distinct CDR3 sequences; roughly 48% are singletons. The study's findings and limits: PBMCs that were unsorted prevented a conclusive naive versus antigen-experienced comparison. Greater diversity and more naive CD4+ cells were seen in long-lived donors than in aged donors. Unknown donor CMV status possibly confounded expanded clonotype changes.

This clonotype was seen a few times. The antigen remains unidentified. The source of this sequence is a man under 40 in good health. Input material: blood.

CDR3 region: CASSRGTTGSYEQYF. CDR3 DNA: TGTGCCAGCAGCCGGGGGACGACTGGATCCTACGAGCAGTACTTC. The V call is TRBV3-1, the J call TRBJ2-7; TRBD1 or TRBD2 may be the D gene (5 bases each). There are 15 residues in the CDR3. Germline loops: CDR1 LGHDT, CDR2 YNNKEL (reference sequence). V lost 4 bases, J lost 1 base, and 14 bases lay in between.